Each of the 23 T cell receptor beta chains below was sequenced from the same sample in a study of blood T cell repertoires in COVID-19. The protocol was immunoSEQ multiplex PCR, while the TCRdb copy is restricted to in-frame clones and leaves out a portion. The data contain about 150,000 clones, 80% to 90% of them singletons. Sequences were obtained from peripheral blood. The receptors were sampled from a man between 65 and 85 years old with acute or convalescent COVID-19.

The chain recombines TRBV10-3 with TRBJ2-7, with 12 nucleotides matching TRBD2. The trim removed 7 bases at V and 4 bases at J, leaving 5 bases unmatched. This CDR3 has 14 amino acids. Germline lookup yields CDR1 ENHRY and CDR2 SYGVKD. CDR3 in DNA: TGTGCCATCACCGAGACTAGCGGGAGTTACGAGCAGTACTTC. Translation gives CAITETSGSYEQYF.

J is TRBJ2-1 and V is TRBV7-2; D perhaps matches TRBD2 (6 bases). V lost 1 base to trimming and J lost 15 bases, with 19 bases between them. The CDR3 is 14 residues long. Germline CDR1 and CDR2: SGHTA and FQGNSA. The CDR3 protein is CASSLVGGAEVLFF. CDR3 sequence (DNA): TGTGCCAGCAGCTTAGTAGGCGGGGCCGAAGTTCTGTTCTTC.

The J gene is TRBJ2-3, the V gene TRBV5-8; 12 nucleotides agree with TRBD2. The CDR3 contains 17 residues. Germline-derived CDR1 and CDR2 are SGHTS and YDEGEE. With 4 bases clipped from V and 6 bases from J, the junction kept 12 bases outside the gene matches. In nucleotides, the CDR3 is TGTGCCAGCAGCAACCCTAGCGGGAGGGCCTCACCGGATACGCAGTATTTT. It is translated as CASSNPSGRASPDTQYF.

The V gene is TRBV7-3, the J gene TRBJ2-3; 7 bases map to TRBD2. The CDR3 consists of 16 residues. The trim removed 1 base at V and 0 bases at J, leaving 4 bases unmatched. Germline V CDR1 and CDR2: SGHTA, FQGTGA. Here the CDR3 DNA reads TGTGCCAGCAGCTTAAAAGCGGGAAGAAGCACAGATACGCAGTATTTT. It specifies CASSLKAGRSTDTQYF.

CDR3 bases: TGTGCCAGCAGTTACTCTTTGACACAGTGGAGCACAGATACGCAGTATTTT. Amino acids: CASSYSLTQWSTDTQYF. The chain uses TRBV6-2 or TRBV6-3 and TRBJ2-3, with D unclear. V lost 0 bases and J lost 0, with 13 bases in between. This CDR3 contains 17 residues. Germline assignment: CDR1 MNHEY and CDR2 SVGEGT.

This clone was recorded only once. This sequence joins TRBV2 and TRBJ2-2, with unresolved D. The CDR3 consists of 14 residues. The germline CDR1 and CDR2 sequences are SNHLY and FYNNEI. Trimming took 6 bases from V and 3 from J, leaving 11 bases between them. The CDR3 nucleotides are TGTGCCAGCAGCCCGACCGCGGACACCGGGGAGCTGTTTTTT. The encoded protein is CASSPTADTGELFF.

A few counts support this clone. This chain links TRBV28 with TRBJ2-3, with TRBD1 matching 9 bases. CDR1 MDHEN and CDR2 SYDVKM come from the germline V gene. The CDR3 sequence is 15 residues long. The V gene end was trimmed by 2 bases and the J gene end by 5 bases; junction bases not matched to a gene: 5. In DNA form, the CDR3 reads TGTGCCAGCAGTTTAGAGAACAGGGGGCGAGATACGCAGTATTTT. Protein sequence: CASSLENRGRDTQYF.

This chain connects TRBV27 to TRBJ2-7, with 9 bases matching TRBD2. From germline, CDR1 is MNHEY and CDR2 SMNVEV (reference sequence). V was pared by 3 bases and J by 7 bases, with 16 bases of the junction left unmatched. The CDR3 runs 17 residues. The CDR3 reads CASSFVVGAGGPREQYF. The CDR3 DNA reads TGTGCCAGCAGTTTCGTCGTTGGGGCGGGAGGGCCCAGGGAGCAGTACTTC.

CDR3 sequence reads: CASSPGTSNEQFF. CDR3 nucleotides: TGTGCCAGCAGCCCCGGGACTAGCAATGAGCAGTTCTTC. The rearrangement links TRBV7-8 to TRBJ2-1; 8 bases line up with TRBD2. The CDR3 totals 13 residues. Per germline, CDR1 SGHVS and CDR2 FQNEAQ. Unmatched junction bases numbered 3, after V lost 5 bases and J lost 6 bases.

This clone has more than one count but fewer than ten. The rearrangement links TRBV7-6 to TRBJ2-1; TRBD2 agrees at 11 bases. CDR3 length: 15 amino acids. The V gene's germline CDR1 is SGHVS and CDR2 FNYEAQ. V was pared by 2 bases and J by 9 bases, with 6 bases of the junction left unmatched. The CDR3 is CASSLPTSGRGEQFF. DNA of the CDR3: TGTGCCAGCAGCTTACCTACTAGCGGGAGAGGTGAGCAGTTCTTC.

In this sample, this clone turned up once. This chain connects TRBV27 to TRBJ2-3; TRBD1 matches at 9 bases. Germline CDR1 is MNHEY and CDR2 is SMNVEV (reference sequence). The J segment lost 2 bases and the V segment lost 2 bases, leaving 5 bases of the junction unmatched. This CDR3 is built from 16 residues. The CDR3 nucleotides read TGTGCCAGCAGTTTAGGGGGACAGGGTTACACAGATACGCAGTATTTT. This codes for CASSLGGQGYTDTQYF.

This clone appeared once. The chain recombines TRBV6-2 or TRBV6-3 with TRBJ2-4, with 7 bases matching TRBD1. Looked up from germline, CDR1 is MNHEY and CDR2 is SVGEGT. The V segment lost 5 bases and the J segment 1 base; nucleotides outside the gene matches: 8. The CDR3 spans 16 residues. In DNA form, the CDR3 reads TGTGCCAGCAGTCCCACAGGGGTTGGGGCCAAAAACATTCAGTACTTC. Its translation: CASSPTGVGAKNIQYF.

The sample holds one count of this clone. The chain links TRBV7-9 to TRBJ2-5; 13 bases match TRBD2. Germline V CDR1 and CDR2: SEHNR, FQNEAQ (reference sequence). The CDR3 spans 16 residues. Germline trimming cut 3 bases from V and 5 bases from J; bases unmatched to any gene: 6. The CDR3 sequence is CASSFGLAGEGETQYF. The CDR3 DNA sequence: TGTGCCAGCAGCTTCGGACTAGCGGGAGAAGGGGAGACCCAGTACTTC.

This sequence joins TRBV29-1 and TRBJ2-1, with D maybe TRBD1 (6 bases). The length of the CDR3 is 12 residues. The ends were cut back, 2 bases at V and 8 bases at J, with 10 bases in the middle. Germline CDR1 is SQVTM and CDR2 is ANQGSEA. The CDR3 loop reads CSVETPGDEQFF. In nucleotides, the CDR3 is TGCAGCGTTGAAACTCCAGGGGATGAGCAGTTCTTC.

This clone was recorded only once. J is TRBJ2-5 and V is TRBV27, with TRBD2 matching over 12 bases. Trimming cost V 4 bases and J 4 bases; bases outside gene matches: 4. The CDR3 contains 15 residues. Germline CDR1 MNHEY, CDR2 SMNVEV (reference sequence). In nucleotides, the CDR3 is TGTGCCAGCAGTTCCGAGGGACTAGCGGGAGAGACCCAGTACTTC. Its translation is CASSSEGLAGETQYF.

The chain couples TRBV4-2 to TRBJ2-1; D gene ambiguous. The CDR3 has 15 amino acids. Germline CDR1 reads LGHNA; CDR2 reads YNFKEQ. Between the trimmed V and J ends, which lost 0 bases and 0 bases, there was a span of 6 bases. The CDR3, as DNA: TGTGCCAGCAGCCAAGATTACGGCTCCTACAATGAGCAGTTCTTC. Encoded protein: CASSQDYGSYNEQFF.

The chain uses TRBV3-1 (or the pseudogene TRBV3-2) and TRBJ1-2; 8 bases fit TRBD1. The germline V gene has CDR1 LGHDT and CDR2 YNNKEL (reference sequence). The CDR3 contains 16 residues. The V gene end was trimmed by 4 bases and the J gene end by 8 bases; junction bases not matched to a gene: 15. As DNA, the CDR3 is TGTGCCAGCAGCCCAGAAACCGGGACAGGCCTAAGGGGCTACACCTTC. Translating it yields CASSPETGTGLRGYTF.

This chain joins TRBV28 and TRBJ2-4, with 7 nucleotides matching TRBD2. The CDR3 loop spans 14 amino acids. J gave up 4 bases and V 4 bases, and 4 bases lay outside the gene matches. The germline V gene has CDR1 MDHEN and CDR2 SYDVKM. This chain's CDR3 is CASSSGLPKNIQYF. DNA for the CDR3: TGTGCCAGCAGTTCGGGACTACCTAAAAACATTCAGTACTTC.

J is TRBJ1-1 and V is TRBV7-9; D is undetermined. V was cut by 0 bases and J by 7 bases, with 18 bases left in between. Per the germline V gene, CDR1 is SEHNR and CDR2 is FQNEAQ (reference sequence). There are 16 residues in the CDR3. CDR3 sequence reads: CASSLAAVPLRSEAFF. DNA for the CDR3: TGTGCCAGCAGCTTAGCTGCAGTGCCCCTTCGCAGTGAAGCTTTCTTT.

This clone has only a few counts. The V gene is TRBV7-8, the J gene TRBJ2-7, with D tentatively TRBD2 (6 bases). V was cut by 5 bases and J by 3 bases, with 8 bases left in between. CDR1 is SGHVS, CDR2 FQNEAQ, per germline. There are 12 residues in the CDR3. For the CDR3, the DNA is TGTGCCAGCAGCCCGGGACTCTACGAGCAGTACTTC. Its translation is CASSPGLYEQYF.

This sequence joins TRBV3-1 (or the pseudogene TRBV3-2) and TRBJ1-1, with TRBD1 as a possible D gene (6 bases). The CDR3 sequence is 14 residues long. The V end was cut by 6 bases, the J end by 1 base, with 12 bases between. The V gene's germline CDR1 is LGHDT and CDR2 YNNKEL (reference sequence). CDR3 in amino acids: CASSGQSTNTEAFF. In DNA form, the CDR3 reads TGTGCCAGCAGTGGACAGTCCACGAACACTGAAGCTTTCTTT.

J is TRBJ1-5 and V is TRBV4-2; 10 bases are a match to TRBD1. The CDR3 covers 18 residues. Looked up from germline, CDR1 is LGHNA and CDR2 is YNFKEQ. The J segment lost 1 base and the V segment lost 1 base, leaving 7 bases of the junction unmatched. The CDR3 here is CASSQGRQGAKSNQPQHF. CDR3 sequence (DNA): TGTGCCAGCAGCCAAGGGAGACAGGGGGCTAAGAGCAATCAGCCCCAGCATTTT.

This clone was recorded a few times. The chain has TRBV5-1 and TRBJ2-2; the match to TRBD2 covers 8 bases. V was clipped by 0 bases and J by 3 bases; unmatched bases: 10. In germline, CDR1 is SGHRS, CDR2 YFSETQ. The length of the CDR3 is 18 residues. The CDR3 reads CASSLVLAGMRDTGELFF. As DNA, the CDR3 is TGCGCCAGCAGCTTGGTATTAGCGGGAATGCGTGACACCGGGGAGCTGTTTTTT.